A single sample is the source of the 6 T cell receptor beta chains below, sequenced in a study of cytomegalovirus exposure and HLA in healthy donors. A multiplex PCR was run with 60 Vbeta primers and 13 Jbeta primers. The protocol was immunoSEQ multiplex PCR, while the TCRdb copy is restricted to in-frame clones and leaves out a portion. This table has approximately 120,000 clones, around 82% appearing once. Sequences were obtained from PBMCs. Receptors originate from a man in his fifties or sixties in good health and CMV-seronegative.

As DNA, the CDR3 is TGTGCCAGCAGCTTATCGGGGGGGAGTAGCAATCAGCCCCAGCATTTT. As protein: CASSLSGGSSNQPQHF. This chain links TRBV7-9 with TRBJ1-5, with D possibly being TRBD1 (5 bases). The CDR3 runs to 16 residues. From germline, CDR1 is SEHNR and CDR2 FQNEAQ (reference sequence). V was clipped by 2 bases and J by 0 bases, with 11 bases between them.

The chain is built from TRBV7-9 and TRBJ2-5, with 12 bases aligning to TRBD2. With the DNA end fitting TRBJ2-7 better, the J assignment may be wrong. Germline lookup yields CDR1 SEHNR and CDR2 FQNEAQ (reference sequence). The CDR3 length is 14 residues. In nucleotides, the CDR3 is TGTGCCAGCAGCTCGACTAGCGGGAGTTACGAGCAGTACTTC. It translates to CASSSTSGSYEQYF.

This chain's CDR3 is CASRNQGFSTDTQYF. The CDR3 nucleotides are TGTGCCAGCCGGAACCAGGGCTTTAGCACAGATACGCAGTATTTT. The V call is TRBV27, the J call TRBJ2-3, with TRBD1 as a possible D gene (5 bases). The CDR3 runs to 15 residues. The V gene lost 8 bases and the J gene lost 0 bases, with 15 bases spanning the gap. Germline-derived CDR1 and CDR2 are MNHEY and SMNVEV (reference sequence).

This chain connects TRBV11-1 to TRBJ2-5, with 9 bases identical to TRBD2. V dropped 5 bases and J dropped 2; count of bases not matched to a gene: 6. This CDR3 is built from 15 residues. Germline lookup yields CDR1 SGHAT and CDR2 FQDESV (reference sequence). In DNA form, the CDR3 reads TGTGCCAGCAGCCCTAGGACTAGCGAACAAGAGACCCAGTACTTC. Translated, it gives CASSPRTSEQETQYF.

The chain is built from TRBV7-8 and TRBJ2-7, with D possibly TRBD2 on 5 matching bases. The CDR3 sequence is 13 residues long. Germline CDR1 SGHVS, CDR2 FQNEAQ. The germline V and J ends were trimmed by 2 bases and 2 bases, with 7 bases remaining between them. CDR3 nucleotides: TGTGCCAGCAGCTTACGGGGTACCTACGAGCAGTACTTC. Its protein product is CASSLRGTYEQYF.

The chain joins TRBV29-1 to TRBJ2-1; 12 bases map to TRBD2. Trimming cost V 8 bases and J 4 bases; bases outside gene matches: 18. The CDR3 loop spans 18 amino acids. Germline CDR1 reads SQVTM; CDR2 reads ANQGSEA. CDR3 DNA sequence: TGCAGCCCCAGAAGACTAGCGGGAGTTGATTTGAGGTACAATGAGCAGTTCTTC. Protein product: CSPRRLAGVDLRYNEQFF.